The source of this TCR beta chain is a study of T cells after yellow fever vaccination. TCRdb passed the 5' RACE reads through MiXCR, listing each CDR3 protein once. Of a few hundred thousand distinct CDR3 sequences in the sample, roughly 9% were seen once. The germline V gene has CDR1 SQVTM and CDR2 ANQGSEA. The CDR3 consists of 13 residues. Trimming took off 7 bases at V and 5 bases at J, with 16 bases between the two ends. Regarding the study as a whole: The secondary response peaked faster, at day 5 versus 15, but was weaker. Among primary-vaccination clones, most reappeared after the booster, at 95% to 96% for CD4 and 85% to 90% for CD8.

This clonotype was found a few times. The antigen remains undetermined. The rearrangement links TRBV29-1 to TRBJ2-3; no reliable D call. Sequenced here: CD4+ T cells sorted from PBMCs, sampled 5 days after the yellow fever booster vaccination. This TCR was sampled from a young man who received the YFV17D yellow fever vaccine. The chain's CDR3 is CSAAGTFGDTQYF. CDR3 DNA: TGCAGCGCCGCAGGTACCTTCGGAGATACGCAGTATTTT.